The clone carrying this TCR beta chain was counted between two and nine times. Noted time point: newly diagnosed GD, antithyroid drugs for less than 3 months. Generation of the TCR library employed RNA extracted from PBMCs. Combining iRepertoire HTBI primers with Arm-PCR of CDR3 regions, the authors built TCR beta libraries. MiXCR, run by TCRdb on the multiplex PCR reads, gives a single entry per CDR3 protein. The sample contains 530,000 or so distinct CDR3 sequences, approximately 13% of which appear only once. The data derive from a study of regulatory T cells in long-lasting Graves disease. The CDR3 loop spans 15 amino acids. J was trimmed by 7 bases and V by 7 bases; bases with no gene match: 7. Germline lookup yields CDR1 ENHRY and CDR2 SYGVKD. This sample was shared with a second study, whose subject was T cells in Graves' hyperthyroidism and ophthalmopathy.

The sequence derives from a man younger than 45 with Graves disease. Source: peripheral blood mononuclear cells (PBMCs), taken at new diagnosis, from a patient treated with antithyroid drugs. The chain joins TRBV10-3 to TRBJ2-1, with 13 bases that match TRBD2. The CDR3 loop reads CAITPGLAGKNEQFF. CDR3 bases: TGTGCCATCACTCCGGGACTAGCGGGAAAAAATGAGCAGTTCTTC.